One sample yielded the 13 T cell receptor beta chains listed below, sequenced in a study of CDR3 diversity in severe acne. Each CDR3 protein is one row after TCRdb ran MiXCR on the PCR reads. The table shows over 90,000 distinct CDR3 sequences, with roughly 51% occurring only once. The sequencing sample was made of blood. These receptors came from a male donor with acne.

At least ten counts were recorded for this clonotype. The chain links TRBV12-3 or TRBV12-4 to TRBJ1-6; no firm D call. The CDR3 runs to 14 residues. Trimming shortened V by 3 bases and J by 7 bases, and 10 bases separated the two germline ends. CDR3 nucleotide sequence: TGTGCCAGCAGTTTGCGGGGTTTGAATTCACCCCTCCACTTT. Protein sequence: CASSLRGLNSPLHF.

The V call is TRBV11-1, the J call TRBJ2-7; TRBD2 agrees at 7 bases. Trimming removed 5 bases from V and 6 bases from J; junction bases left unmatched: 13. This CDR3 is built from 15 residues. Germline V gene sequence: CDR1 SGHAT, CDR2 FQDESV (reference sequence). The CDR3 reads CASSLPKRGPSEQYF. CDR3 sequence (DNA): TGTGCCAGCAGCCTCCCAAAGCGGGGTCCCTCCGAGCAGTACTTC.

On this clonotype: Because the CDR3 is missing its conserved closing phenylalanine or tryptophan, this is likely a read error. The DNA is omitted, as the CDR3 cannot be located on it reliably, and the CDR3 follows TCRdb's listing. The CDR3 spells CASSYTSGGHNEQLS. The V gene is TRBV6-5, the J gene TRBJ2-1; the DNA was not used to check the table's D call, TRBD2. Termini included, the CDR3 measures 15 amino acids. In germline, CDR1 is MNHEY, CDR2 SVGAGI.

The chain employs TRBV6-5 and TRBJ2-7, with TRBD2 matching over 10 bases. V lost 5 bases, J lost 3 bases, and 10 bases stayed unmatched. The CDR3 extends over 16 amino acids. CDR1 is MNHEY and CDR2 is SVGAGI in the germline V gene. The CDR3 loop is CASSEGLAGEDYEQYF. CDR3 coding DNA: TGTGCCAGCAGTGAAGGGCTAGCGGGAGAAGACTACGAGCAGTACTTC.

To note about this clonotype: The conserved phenylalanine or tryptophan is not found at the CDR3 terminus, so this likely reflects a read error. The rearrangement joins TRBV10-3 to TRBJ2-1; the match to TRBD2 covers 8 bases. CDR3 length equals 14 residues. Germline CDR1 is ENHRY and CDR2 is SYGVKD. V was pared by 7 bases and J by 10 bases, with 12 bases of the junction left unmatched. The CDR3 DNA is TGTGCCATCAACCCGGGACTAGTGGGAGTCGAGCAGTTCCTC. Protein sequence: CAINPGLVGVEQFL.

The V call is TRBV25-1, the J call TRBJ2-5; TRBD1 might be the D (6 bases). The CDR3 consists of 15 residues. V dropped 2 bases and J dropped 5 bases, with 15 bases sitting between them. Per germline, CDR1 MGHDK and CDR2 SYGVNS. CDR3 amino acids: CASSENLGTGETQYF. The CDR3 bases are TGTGCCAGCAGTGAAAATTTAGGTACAGGGGAGACCCAGTACTTC.

Only a few counts were recorded for this clonotype. CDR3 sequence: CSVVGQTGLGGNTIYF. CDR3 coding DNA: TGCAGCGTGGTGGGTCAAACAGGGCTCGGTGGAAACACCATATATTTT. The rearrangement links TRBV29-1 to TRBJ1-3; D perhaps matches TRBD1 (6 bases). V was clipped by 6 bases and J by 3 bases, with 21 bases between them. This CDR3 is 16 amino acids long. In germline, CDR1 is SQVTM, CDR2 ANQGSEA. The complete variable domain, with remaining parts taken from reference TRBV29-1 and TRBJ1-3, reads SAVISQKPSRDICQRGTSLTIQCQVDSQVTMMFWYRQQPGQSLTLIATANQGSEATYESGFVIDKFPISRPNLTFSTLTVSNMSPEDSSIYLCSVVGQTGLGGNTIYFGEGSWLTVV.

With regard to this clonotype: This may arise from a read error, as a much more abundant clone is one base away. The V and J genes are TRBV11-2 and TRBJ2-5, with TRBD2 matching 10 bases. The J segment lost 4 bases and the V segment lost 1 base, leaving 6 bases of the junction unmatched. Germline CDR1 is SGHAT and CDR2 is FQNNGV. The CDR3 length is 16 residues. This CDR3 reads CASSLALAGLLETQYF. In DNA form, the CDR3 reads TGTGCCAGCAGCTTAGCACTAGCGGGATTGTTAGAGACCCAGTACTTC.

The table lists this clonotype with many counts. The chain employs TRBV20-1 and TRBJ2-5, with a weak D call TRBD2 (5 bases). Germline values: CDR1 DFQATT, CDR2 SNEGSKA (reference sequence). The germline V and J ends were trimmed by 6 bases and 5 bases, with 7 bases remaining between them. The CDR3 covers 10 residues. This chain's CDR3 is CSAVAETQYF. The CDR3 bases are TGCAGTGCCGTAGCGGAGACCCAGTACTTC.

The chain joins TRBV9 to TRBJ2-6; 9 bases agree with TRBD1. The CDR3 runs 19 residues. The germline V gene has CDR1 SGDLS and CDR2 YYNGEE. V lost 3 bases to trimming and J lost 0 bases; unmatched junction nucleotides: 10. CDR3 loop: CASSDRGRNWSSGANVLTF. CDR3 nucleotides: TGTGCCAGCAGCGACAGGGGGCGAAATTGGAGCTCTGGGGCCAACGTCCTGACTTTC. The variable domain in full, completed from reference TRBV9 and TRBJ2-6, reads DSGVTQTPKHLITATGQRVTLRCSPRSGDLSVYWYQQSLDQGLQFLIQYYNGEERAKGNILERFSAQQFPDLHSELNLSSLELGDSALYFCASSDRGRNWSSGANVLTFGAGSRLTVL.

About this clonotype itself: At one end, the junction sequence differs from germline, possibly due to a read error. CDR3 nucleotides: TGTGCCAGCAGCTTGAATAAAGACACCGGGGAGCTGCTTTTT. As protein: CASSLNKDTGELLF. The genes are TRBV5-4 and TRBJ2-2; D might be TRBD2 (5 bases). The CDR3 has 14 amino acids. Per germline, CDR1 SGHNT and CDR2 YYREEE (reference sequence).

The V call is TRBV5-8, the J call TRBJ2-7; tentative D call: TRBD1 (6 bases). The CDR3 extends over 13 amino acids. Germline-derived CDR1 and CDR2 are SGHTS and YDEGEE. Trimming stripped 4 bases from V and 2 bases from J, with 10 bases between. The CDR3 region is CASSMDRTYEQYF. CDR3 DNA: TGTGCCAGCAGCATGGACAGAACCTACGAGCAGTACTTC. Filled out from reference TRBV5-8 and TRBJ2-7, the complete variable domain reads EAGVTQSPTHLIKTRGQQATLRCSPISGHTSVYWYQQALGLGLQFLLWYDEGEERNRGNFPPRFSGRQFPNYSSELNVNALELEDSALYLCASSMDRTYEQYFGPGTRLTVT.

Details on this clonotype: The junction and the germline gene differ at one end; a read error may be behind it. This chain uses TRBV7-6 with TRBJ2-5; D ambiguous. Germline-derived CDR1 and CDR2 are SGHVS and FNYEAQ. The CDR3 has 14 residues. CDR3 loop: CASSQGFGQETQYF. For the CDR3, the DNA is TGCGCCAGCAGCCAAGGTTTCGGGCAAGAGACCCAGTACTTC.